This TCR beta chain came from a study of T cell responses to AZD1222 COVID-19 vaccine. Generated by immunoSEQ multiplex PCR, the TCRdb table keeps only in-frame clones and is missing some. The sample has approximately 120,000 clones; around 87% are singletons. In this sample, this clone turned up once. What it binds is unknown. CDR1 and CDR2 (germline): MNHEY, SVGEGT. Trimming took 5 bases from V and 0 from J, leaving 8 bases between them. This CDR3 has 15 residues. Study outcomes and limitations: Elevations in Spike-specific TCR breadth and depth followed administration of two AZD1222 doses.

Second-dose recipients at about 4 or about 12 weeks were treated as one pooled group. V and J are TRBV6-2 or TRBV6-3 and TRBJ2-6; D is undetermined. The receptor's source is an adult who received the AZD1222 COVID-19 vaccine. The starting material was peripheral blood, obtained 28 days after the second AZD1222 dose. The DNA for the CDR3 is TGTGCCAGCAGTCCGACTGGCTCTGGGGCCAACGTCCTGACTTTC. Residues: CASSPTGSGANVLTF.